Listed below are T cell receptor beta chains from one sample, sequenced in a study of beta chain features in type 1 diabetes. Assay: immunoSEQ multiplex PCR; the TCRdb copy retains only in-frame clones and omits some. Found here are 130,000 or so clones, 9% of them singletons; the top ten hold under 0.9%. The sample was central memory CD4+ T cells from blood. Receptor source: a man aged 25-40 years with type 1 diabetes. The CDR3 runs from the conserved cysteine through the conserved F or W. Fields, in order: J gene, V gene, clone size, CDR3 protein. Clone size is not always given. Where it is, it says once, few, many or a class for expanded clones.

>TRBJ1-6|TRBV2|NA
CASSPTGLDSPLHF
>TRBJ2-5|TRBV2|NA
CASRTEETQYF
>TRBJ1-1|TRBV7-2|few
CASSFTLNTEAFF
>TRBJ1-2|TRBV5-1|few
CASSLGQIYGYTF
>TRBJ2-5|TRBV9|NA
CASSPRGGWGETQYF
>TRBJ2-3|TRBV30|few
CAWSGTSVFTDTQYF
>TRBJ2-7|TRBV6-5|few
CASSYTGTGLSYEQYF
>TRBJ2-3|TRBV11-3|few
CASSPLRGRTDTQYF
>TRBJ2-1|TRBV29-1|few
CSGRGYNEQFF
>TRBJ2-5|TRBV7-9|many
CASSDRIQGETQYF
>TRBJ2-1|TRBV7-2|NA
CASSLSPGLAGGNEQFF
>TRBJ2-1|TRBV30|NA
CAWTSGGHEQFF
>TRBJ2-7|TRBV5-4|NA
CASSPWTGGNLEQYF
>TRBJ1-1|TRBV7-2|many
CASSSGRGFQSFF
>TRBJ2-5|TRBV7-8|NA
CASSSRTGQETQYF
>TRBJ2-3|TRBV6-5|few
CASSGVALADTQYF
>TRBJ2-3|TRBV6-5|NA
CAISDDSDTQYF
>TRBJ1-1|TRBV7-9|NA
CASSLGTARNTEAFF
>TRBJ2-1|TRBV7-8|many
CASSLAASGTPYNEQFF
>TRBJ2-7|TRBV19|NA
CASRGSGASSYEQYF
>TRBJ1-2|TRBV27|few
CASSLSWGGVGYTF
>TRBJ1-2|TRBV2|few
CASSEQGRNYGYTF
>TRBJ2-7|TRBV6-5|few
CASSSTGYEQYF
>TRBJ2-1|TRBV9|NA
CASSRDGGEQFF
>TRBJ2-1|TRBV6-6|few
CASSFFGEQFF
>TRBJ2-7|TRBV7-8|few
CASSLVWYGVADSEQYF
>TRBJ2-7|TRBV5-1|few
CASRLGQGMEQYF
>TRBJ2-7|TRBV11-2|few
CASSRPGVYEQYF
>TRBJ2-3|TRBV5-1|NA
CASSLPTAGVDTQYF
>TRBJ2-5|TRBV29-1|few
CSVTGGANQETQYF
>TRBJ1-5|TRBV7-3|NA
CASSPRDGEPQHF
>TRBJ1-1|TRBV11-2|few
CASSFGQGNTEAFF
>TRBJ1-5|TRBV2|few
CASSARQLQPQHF
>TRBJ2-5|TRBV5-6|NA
CASMEGWGGGTQYF
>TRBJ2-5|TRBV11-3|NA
CASSHRDYKETQYF
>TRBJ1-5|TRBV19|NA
CASTSGQGSQPQHF
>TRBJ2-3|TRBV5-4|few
CASSLDRTGGRSDTQYF
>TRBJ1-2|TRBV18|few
CASSLPGTGNYGYTF
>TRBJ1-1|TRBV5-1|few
CASSGGTGENAEAFF
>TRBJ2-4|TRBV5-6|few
CASSRGRYIQYF
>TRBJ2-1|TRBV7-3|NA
CASSAGTGEQFF
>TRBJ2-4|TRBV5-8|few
CASSPEQGNIQYF
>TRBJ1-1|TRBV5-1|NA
CASSGGQGLGTEAFF
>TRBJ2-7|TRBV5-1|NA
CASSLGDSRGEQYF
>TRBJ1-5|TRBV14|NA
CASSQAGNSNQPQHF
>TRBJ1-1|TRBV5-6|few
CASSLNGDAFF
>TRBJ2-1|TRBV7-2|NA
CASSLTTPNEQFF
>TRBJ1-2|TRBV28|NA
CASSATGQRYYYTF
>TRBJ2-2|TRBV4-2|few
CASSPLAGDHTGELFF
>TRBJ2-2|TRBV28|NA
CASSLAGGNTGELFF
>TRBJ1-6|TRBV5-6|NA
CASKPQSLNSPLHF
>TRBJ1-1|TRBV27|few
CASRPTGANTEAFF